This TCR beta chain was sequenced in a study of CD8+ T cells in alopecia areata. Study-level findings and limits: Relative to normal scalp, lesional scalp, especially alopecia totalis/universalis, showed higher clonality.

Treatment reported: oral pan-JAK inhibitor, 5-10 mg twice daily. The V end lost 6 bases, the J end lost 5 bases, and 16 bases lay between the germline ends. The V gene's germline CDR1 is SQVTM and CDR2 ANQGSEA. There are 13 residues in the CDR3. Sequencing relied on a cDNA template that was reverse transcribed from extracted RNA. Clones were read by immunoSEQ multiplex PCR, and TCRdb kept only the in-frame ones, dropping some. This sample has roughly 210,000 clones, with roughly 44% found just once. This clone was recorded a few times. Its antigen is still unknown. The source is a human donor with alopecia areata. This rearrangement joins TRBV29-1 to TRBJ1-1; possibly TRBD1 for D (5 bases). The specimen comprised CD4+ T cells sorted from blood, sampled around week 36, from a patient treated with tofacitinib. The CDR3 loop reads CSVTRGAGTEAFF. The CDR3 DNA reads TGCAGCGTGACCCGGGGCGCGGGGACTGAAGCTTTCTTT.